This T cell receptor beta chain was obtained from a study of CD8 T cells in ankylosing spondylitis. Germline assignment: CDR1 MNHEY and CDR2 SVGEGT. Trimming cost V 6 bases and J 3 bases; bases outside gene matches: 5. The CDR3 has 14 amino acids. The TCR beta libraries were generated through quantitative 5'-RACE incorporating molecular barcodes. TCRdb reprocessed the 5' RACE reads via MiXCR and lists one record per CDR3 protein. Of roughly 35,000 distinct CDR3 sequences in the sample, roughly an eighth were seen once. The chain employs TRBV6-2 or TRBV6-3 and TRBJ2-1, with 7 bases identical to TRBD1. Sequencing was performed on synovial fluid, either unsorted or a sorted T cell fraction (not recorded which). This TCR was sampled from a male donor with ankylosing spondylitis. CDR3 protein: CASSIRDSYNEQFF. Written as DNA, the CDR3 is TGTGCCAGCAGCATCCGGGACAGCTACAATGAGCAGTTCTTC.